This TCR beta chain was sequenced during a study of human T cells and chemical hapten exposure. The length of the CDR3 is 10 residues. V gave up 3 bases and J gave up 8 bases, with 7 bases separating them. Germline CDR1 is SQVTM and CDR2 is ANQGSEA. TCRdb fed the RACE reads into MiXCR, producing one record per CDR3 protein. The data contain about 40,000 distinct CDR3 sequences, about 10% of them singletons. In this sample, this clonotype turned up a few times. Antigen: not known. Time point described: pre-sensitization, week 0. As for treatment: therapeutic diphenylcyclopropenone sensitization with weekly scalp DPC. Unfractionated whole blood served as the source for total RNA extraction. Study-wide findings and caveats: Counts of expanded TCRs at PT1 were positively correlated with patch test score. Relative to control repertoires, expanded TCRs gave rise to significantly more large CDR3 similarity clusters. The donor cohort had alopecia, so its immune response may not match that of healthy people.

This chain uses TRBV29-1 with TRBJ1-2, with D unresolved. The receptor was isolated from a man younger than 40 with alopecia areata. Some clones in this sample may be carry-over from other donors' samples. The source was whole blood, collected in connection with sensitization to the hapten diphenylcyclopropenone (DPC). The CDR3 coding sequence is TGCAGCGTTGAGCTGAGCGGCTACACCTTC. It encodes CSVELSGYTF.